This T cell receptor beta chain was sequenced for a study of Ad26.COV2.S vaccination and SARS-CoV-2 variants. Study details: Donor got 5x10^10 or 1x10^11 viral particles of Ad26.COV2.S. Study outcomes and limitations: Substantial post-vaccination breadth of spike-specific CD8+ and CD4+ T cell responses was reported.

Treatment indicated: 15 to 20 received Ad26.COV2.S at low or high dose, single or two shots; about 5 received placebo; per-sample allocation not given. Material that was analyzed had been drawn on day 63 after the first vaccine or placebo injection. This clone was seen a single time. The antigen remains undetermined. This CDR3 spans 16 amino acids. With 0 bases removed from V and 3 bases from J, the gap between germline ends came to 16 bases. CDR1 SGHDT and CDR2 YYEEEE come from the germline V gene. Libraries were prepared by immunoSEQ multiplex PCR; TCRdb keeps only in-frame clonotypes and omits some of them. The sample includes 430,000 or so clones, 75% to 90% of them seen just once.

V is TRBV5-6 and J is TRBJ2-7; D remains ambiguous. The receptor was derived from a person between 18 and 60 years old who received the Ad26.COV2.S COVID-19 vaccine or a placebo. The material sequenced was peripheral blood, taken in a trial of Ad26.COV2.S vaccine versus placebo. DNA of the CDR3: TGTGCCAGCAGCTTGGCCCGCCAGGTACGATACTACGAGCAGTACTTC. Translated, it gives CASSLARQVRYYEQYF.